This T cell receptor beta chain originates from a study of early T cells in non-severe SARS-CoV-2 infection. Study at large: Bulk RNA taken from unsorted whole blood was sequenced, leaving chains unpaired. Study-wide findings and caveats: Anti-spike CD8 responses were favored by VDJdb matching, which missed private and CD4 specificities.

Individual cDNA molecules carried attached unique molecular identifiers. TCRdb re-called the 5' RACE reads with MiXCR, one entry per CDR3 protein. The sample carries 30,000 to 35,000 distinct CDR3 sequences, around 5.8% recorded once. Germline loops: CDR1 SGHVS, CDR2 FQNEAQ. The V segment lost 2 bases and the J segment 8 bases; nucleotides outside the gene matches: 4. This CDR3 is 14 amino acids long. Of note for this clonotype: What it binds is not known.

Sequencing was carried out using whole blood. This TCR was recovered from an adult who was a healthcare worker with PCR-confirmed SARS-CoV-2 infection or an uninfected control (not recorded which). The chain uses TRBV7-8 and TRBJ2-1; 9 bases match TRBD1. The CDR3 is CASSLQGQGHEQFF. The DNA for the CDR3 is TGTGCCAGCAGCTTACAGGGACAGGGTCATGAGCAGTTCTTC.